The T cell receptor beta chain described here comes from a study of T cell responses to AZD1222 COVID-19 vaccine. The germline gives CDR1 MNHEY, CDR2 SMNVEV (reference sequence). CDR3 length equals 15 residues. Trimming stripped 4 bases from V and 0 bases from J, with 10 bases between. TCRdb keeps only in-frame clones here, not all; method: immunoSEQ multiplex PCR. The data show approximately 140,000 clones, about 93% seen once. The sample in question was peripheral blood, obtained on day 0 of MenACWY control vaccination. The sequence was obtained from an adult in good health. The chain has TRBV27 and TRBJ2-1, with D uncertain. CDR3 protein: CASSSASSSYNEQFF. The CDR3 DNA is TGTGCCAGCAGTTCCGCGTCCAGCTCCTACAATGAGCAGTTCTTC.